These 18 T cell receptor beta chains share one sample of origin, sequenced in a study of T cell changes during pregnancy in multiple sclerosis. Sequencing used immunoSEQ multiplex PCR; TCRdb keeps in-frame clones, though not all of them. Here the sample spans some 60,000 clones, about 90% being singletons. This sample comprised peripheral blood, obtained in the second trimester of pregnancy. The source is a female donor in good health, enrolled as a control in a pregnancy study.

The rearrangement joins TRBV28 to TRBJ2-7; D unresolved. The CDR3 loop spans 15 amino acids. Trimming shortened V by 2 bases and J by 0 bases, and 11 bases separated the two germline ends. The V gene's germline CDR1 is MDHEN and CDR2 SYDVKM. This CDR3 is CASSLPRSLSYEQYF. CDR3 bases: TGTGCCAGCAGTTTACCGAGGTCTCTCTCCTACGAGCAGTACTTC.

V and J are TRBV13 and TRBJ2-1, with unresolved D. The V gene lost 3 bases and the J gene lost 6 bases, with 6 bases spanning the gap. This CDR3 has 12 residues. Germline values: CDR1 PRHDT, CDR2 FYEKMQ (reference sequence). Written as DNA, the CDR3 is TGTGCCAGCAGCTTCAGAACCAATGAGCAGTTCTTC. Translating gives CASSFRTNEQFF.

This clone has just one count. The chain joins TRBV11-1 to TRBJ2-7; D is unclear. The CDR3 consists of 15 residues. Trimming took 3 bases from V and 6 from J, leaving 18 bases between them. Germline V gene data show CDR1 as SGHAT and CDR2 as FQDESV (reference sequence). CDR3 nucleotides: TGTGCCAGCAGCTTGATGTCAGGTGGTACCCTCGAGCAGTACTTC. Translation gives CASSLMSGGTLEQYF.

The chain couples TRBV7-8 to TRBJ2-6, with D possibly being TRBD2 (6 bases). The V gene lost 4 bases and the J gene lost 4 bases, with 17 bases spanning the gap. Germline assignment: CDR1 SGHVS and CDR2 FQNEAQ. The CDR3 runs 17 residues. CDR3 bases: TGTGCCAGCAGCTACGCGTTGGGGGGAGAGGGGGCCAACGTCCTGACTTTC. Translating it yields CASSYALGGEGANVLTF.

Written as DNA, the CDR3 is TGTGCCATTAGGACAGGGAGTAACGAGCAGTACTTC. Encoded protein: CAIRTGSNEQYF. This sequence joins TRBV6-5 and TRBJ2-7; 8 bases agree with TRBD1. The germline V gene encodes CDR1 MNHEY and CDR2 SVGAGI. This CDR3 region has 12 residues. J was trimmed by 5 bases and V by 10 bases; bases with no gene match: 7.

V and J are TRBV29-1 and TRBJ2-1; 9 bases match TRBD2. The CDR3 is 14 residues long. V dropped 3 bases and J dropped 6; count of bases not matched to a gene: 6. The V gene's germline CDR1 is SQVTM and CDR2 ANQGSEA. Here the CDR3 reads CSVDVAGVPNEQFF. The CDR3 DNA is TGCAGCGTTGACGTAGCGGGAGTCCCCAATGAGCAGTTCTTC.

This chain links TRBV29-1 with TRBJ2-5, with D unclear. V shed 4 bases and J shed 3 bases, with 3 bases lying between them. CDR3 length equals 10 residues. CDR1 SQVTM and CDR2 ANQGSEA come from the germline V gene. The CDR3 region is CSVAEETQYF. The CDR3 region has the DNA TGCAGCGTTGCCGAAGAGACCCAGTACTTC.

This clone was observed a handful of times. This chain uses TRBV7-2 with TRBJ2-7; D unclear. This CDR3 has 11 residues. Germline assignment: CDR1 SGHTA and CDR2 FQGNSA. The V and J ends lost 4 bases and 7 bases respectively, with 8 bases between them. Written as DNA, the CDR3 is TGTGCCAGCAGCTCTAGAGGTGAGCAGTACTTC. This gives the protein CASSSRGEQYF.

The rearrangement joins TRBV6-1 to TRBJ1-5; D is perhaps TRBD1 (6 bases). V lost 7 bases and J lost 6, with 16 bases in between. Germline V gene lookup returns CDR1 MNHNS and CDR2 SASEGT. This CDR3 comprises 14 residues. In DNA, the CDR3 is TGTGCCAGCAAAGGCCTGGGGGCCGGTCAGCCCCAGCATTTT. Residues: CASKGLGAGQPQHF.

This chain joins TRBV11-1 and TRBJ2-3; D perhaps matches TRBD2 (6 bases). V was cut by 8 bases and J by 3 bases, with 12 bases left in between. Germline loops: CDR1 SGHAT, CDR2 FQDESV (reference sequence). This CDR3 has 13 amino acids. CDR3 bases: TGTGCCAGCCGCGGGGAAGTGACAGATACGCAGTATTTT. It translates to CASRGEVTDTQYF.

The chain has TRBV19 and TRBJ2-5; D perhaps matches TRBD1 (5 bases). The J call could be wrong; TRBJ2-7 is a better fit for the DNA end. Germline values: CDR1 LNHDA, CDR2 SQIVND (reference sequence). The CDR3 totals 13 residues. The CDR3 loop is CASNSGRAPEQYF. CDR3 nucleotides: TGTGCCAGTAACTCTGGCAGGGCGCCCGAGCAGTACTTC.

The J gene is TRBJ2-7, the V gene TRBV7-9; D is possibly TRBD1 (6 bases). Trimming took 4 bases from V and 2 from J, leaving 12 bases between them. Germline V gene lookup returns CDR1 SEHNR and CDR2 FQNEAQ (reference sequence). This CDR3 is 14 amino acids long. The DNA of the CDR3 is TGTGCCAGCAGCTACCGGGACAAAGCCTACGAGCAGTACTTC. Its protein is CASSYRDKAYEQYF. The full variable domain, in which reference TRBV7-9 and TRBJ2-7 provide the parts outside the CDR3, is DTGVSQNPRHKITKRGQNVTFRCDPISEHNRLYWYRQTLGQGPEFLTYFQNEAQLEKSRLLSDRFSAERPKGSFSTLEIQRTEQGDSAMYLCASSYRDKAYEQYFGPGTRLTVT.

The gene calls are TRBV30 and TRBJ2-2; tentative D call: TRBD1 (5 bases). Germline assignment: CDR1 GTSNPN and CDR2 SVGIG (reference sequence). This CDR3 contains 12 residues. Trimming removed 1 base at V and 6 bases at J, with 6 bases between. The DNA for the CDR3 is TGTGCCTGGAGTGCAGGGTCCGGGGAGCTGTTTTTT. Translated: CAWSAGSGELFF.

Turning to this clone: One end of the junction varies from germline; a read error may be responsible. This same CDR3 is encoded by further DNA sequences in the sample. The genes are TRBV4-2 and TRBJ2-5; 12 nucleotides match TRBD2. Germline V gives CDR1 LGHNA, CDR2 YNFKEQ. The CDR3 runs to 16 residues. The CDR3 reads CASSHRTSGDLETQYF. The CDR3 coding sequence is TGTGCCAGCAGCCACCGGACTAGCGGGGACTTAGAGACTCAGTACTTC.

The chain uses TRBV9 and TRBJ1-1; D possibly corresponds to TRBD1 (5 bases). The length of the CDR3 is 15 residues. CDR1 is SGDLS, CDR2 YYNGEE, per germline. The ends were cut back, 3 bases at V and 3 bases at J, with 15 bases in the middle. The CDR3 region has the DNA TGTGCCAGCAGCGAACCCACGGGGGTGGACACTGAAGCTTTCTTT. Its protein is CASSEPTGVDTEAFF.

V gene TRBV5-1 combines with J gene TRBJ2-5; a weak D match, TRBD2 (6 bases). Looked up from germline, CDR1 is SGHRS and CDR2 is YFSETQ. This CDR3 is built from 13 residues. V was trimmed by 1 base and J by 5 bases, leaving 9 bases between them. Here the CDR3 reads CASSLRGRETQYF. Written as DNA, the CDR3 is TGCGCCAGCAGCTTGAGAGGGAGGGAGACCCAGTACTTC.

The chain uses TRBV7-9 and TRBJ2-5, with 11 bases aligning to TRBD2. Germline CDR1 SEHNR, CDR2 FQNEAQ (reference sequence). Trimming removed 3 bases from V and 4 bases from J; junction bases left unmatched: 10. The CDR3 covers 17 residues. The CDR3 sequence: CASSFPALAGGGETQYF. CDR3 DNA: TGTGCCAGCAGCTTTCCAGCCCTAGCGGGAGGAGGAGAGACCCAGTACTTC. Filled out from reference TRBV7-9 and TRBJ2-5, the complete variable domain reads DTGVSQNPRHKITKRGQNVTFRCDPISEHNRLYWYRQTLGQGPEFLTYFQNEAQLEKSRLLSDRFSAERPKGSFSTLEIQRTEQGDSAMYLCASSFPALAGGGETQYFGPGTRLLVL.

The rearrangement joins TRBV2 to TRBJ1-1; possibly TRBD1 for D (5 bases). The CDR3 length is 14 residues. Trimming took off 8 bases at V and 0 bases at J, with 13 bases between the two ends. Germline CDR1 SNHLY, CDR2 FYNNEI. Here the CDR3 DNA reads TGTGCCAGCCGTTACCGGGGGATGAACACTGAAGCTTTCTTT. Translating it yields CASRYRGMNTEAFF.